The 23 T cell receptor beta chains in this list originate from one sample, sequenced in a study of blood T cell repertoires in COVID-19. Some clones are missing from TCRdb's copy, which holds only in-frame ones; the method was immunoSEQ multiplex PCR. The profile covers approximately 120,000 clones, with approximately 85% appearing a single time and roughly 3% taken by the ten largest. The sample taken for sequencing was peripheral blood. These receptors all stem from a woman over 75 with COVID-19, enrolled during active disease.

V is TRBV18 and J is TRBJ2-3; no reliable D call. V lost 3 bases, J lost 0 bases, and 7 bases lay in between. From germline, CDR1 is KGHSH and CDR2 LQKENI. The length of the CDR3 is 14 residues. The CDR3: CASSPGLSTDTQYF. Here the CDR3 DNA reads TGTGCCAGCTCACCGGGCCTTAGCACAGATACGCAGTATTTT.

V and J are TRBV28 and TRBJ2-5; D is perhaps TRBD1 (6 bases). CDR1 and CDR2 (germline): MDHEN, SYDVKM. CDR3 length: 15 residues. The V gene lost 6 bases and the J gene lost 4 bases, with 18 bases spanning the gap. CDR3 region: CASRTLNRDSETQYF. The CDR3 nucleotides are TGTGCCAGCAGGACCCTGAACAGGGATTCAGAGACCCAGTACTTC.

This clone has only a few counts. The chain links TRBV5-6 to TRBJ2-2; the D gene is possibly TRBD2 (6 bases). CDR3 length: 14 amino acids. Looked up from germline, CDR1 is SGHDT and CDR2 is YYEEEE. Trimming removed 4 bases from V and 5 bases from J, with 12 bases in between. As DNA, the CDR3 is TGTGCCAGCAGCCCGCGGGACGGGACCGGGGAGCTGTTTTTT. This codes for CASSPRDGTGELFF. Full variable domain (missing parts from reference TRBV5-6 and TRBJ2-2): DAGVTQSPTHLIKTRGQQVTLRCSPKSGHDTVSWYQQALGQGPQFIFQYYEEEERQRGNFPDRFSGHQFPNYSSELNVNALLLGDSALYLCASSPRDGTGELFFGEGSRLTVL.

The chain links TRBV24-1 to TRBJ2-1; D ambiguous. The V end lost 1 base, the J end lost 1 base, and 16 bases lay between the germline ends. Germline CDR1 is KGHDR and CDR2 is SFDVKD. The CDR3 length is 18 residues. The DNA for the CDR3 is TGTGCCACCAGTGATTTTCTACCCGTTAAGATATCCTACAATGAGCAGTTCTTC. It yields the protein CATSDFLPVKISYNEQFF.

The gene calls are TRBV6-5 and TRBJ1-5; TRBD1 aligns across 7 bases. Per the germline V gene, CDR1 is MNHEY and CDR2 is SVGAGI. This CDR3 comprises 14 residues. The ends lost 6 bases at V and 5 bases at J; junction bases unmatched: 7. CDR3 DNA: TGTGCCAGCAGCCAAAGACAGGGCTATCAGCCCCAGCATTTT. It translates to CASSQRQGYQPQHF.

As for this clone: Likely a read error: the CDR3 ends without its conserved phenylalanine or tryptophan. Because the CDR3's place on the DNA is in doubt, the DNA is left out and the CDR3 is given as listed by TCRdb. Within the sample, other DNA sequences also encode this same CDR3. This rearrangement joins TRBV29-1 to TRBJ1-2; TRBD1, the D gene given by the table, was not confirmed from the DNA. The CDR3 extends over 12 residues, inclusive of both ends. The germline V gene encodes CDR1 SQVTM and CDR2 ANQGSEA. This CDR3 reads CSVAGGVGHLAV.

For the CDR3, the DNA is TGCAGCGTCCCCGGACAGGGCCAGGACGAGCAGTACTTC. It encodes CSVPGQGQDEQYF. This rearrangement joins TRBV29-1 to TRBJ2-7; TRBD1 agrees at 8 bases. V trimming: 6 bases; J trimming: 5 bases; junction bases outside the gene matches: 9. Per the germline V gene, CDR1 is SQVTM and CDR2 is ANQGSEA. The CDR3 totals 13 residues.

V usage is TRBV12-3 or TRBV12-4 and J usage is TRBJ1-2; no reliable D call. Trimming shortened V by 7 bases and J by 6 bases, and 15 bases separated the two germline ends. The CDR3 consists of 13 residues. CDR3 protein: CASTREPWDGYTF. As DNA, the CDR3 is TGTGCCAGCACTCGGGAGCCCTGGGATGGCTACACCTTC.

The chain couples TRBV28 to TRBJ1-1; D call uncertain. Trimming pared 5 bases from V and 7 bases from J, leaving 20 bases between. The CDR3 is 15 residues long. Germline assignment: CDR1 MDHEN and CDR2 SYDVKM. CDR3 sequence reads: CASSPSTTQQGEAFF. The CDR3 nucleotides are TGTGCCAGCAGTCCCTCGACAACCCAACAAGGTGAAGCTTTCTTT.

The chain links TRBV7-9 to TRBJ1-2; 9 nucleotides agree with TRBD1. Trimming cost V 4 bases and J 2 bases; bases outside gene matches: 8. Germline-derived CDR1 and CDR2 are SEHNR and FQNEAQ (reference sequence). CDR3 length: 16 amino acids. The DNA of the CDR3 is TGTGCCAGCAGCTACGGACAGGGGTTGTGGAACTATGGCTACACCTTC. Amino acid sequence: CASSYGQGLWNYGYTF. The whole variable domain, remainder taken from reference TRBV7-9 and TRBJ1-2, is DTGVSQNPRHKITKRGQNVTFRCDPISEHNRLYWYRQTLGQGPEFLTYFQNEAQLEKSRLLSDRFSAERPKGSFSTLEIQRTEQGDSAMYLCASSYGQGLWNYGYTFGSGTRLTVV.

The chain recombines TRBV28 with TRBJ1-5; D might be TRBD1 (5 bases). Germline V gene sequence: CDR1 MDHEN, CDR2 SYDVKM. The CDR3 runs 15 residues. V was shortened by 7 bases and J by 5 bases, with 18 bases between the two germline ends. CDR3 region: CASTIRTQFYQPQHF. The CDR3 DNA follows: TGTGCCAGCACCATCCGGACACAGTTTTATCAGCCCCAGCATTTT. The whole variable domain, remainder taken from reference TRBV28 and TRBJ1-5, is DVKVTQSSRYLVKRTGEKVFLECVQDMDHENMFWYRQDPGLGLRLIYFSYDVKMKEKGDIPEGYSVSREKKERFSLILESASTNQTSMYLCASTIRTQFYQPQHFGDGTRLSIL.

This rearrangement joins TRBV28 to TRBJ2-7; 9 bases are shared with TRBD2. V shed 1 base, J shed 2 bases, and the junction held 9 bases outside the gene matches. Germline CDR1 MDHEN, CDR2 SYDVKM. CDR3 length equals 17 residues. CDR3 sequence: CASSLLFRSSGTYEQYF. The CDR3, as DNA: TGTGCCAGCAGTTTATTATTTCGGTCTAGCGGGACCTACGAGCAGTACTTC.

The V gene is TRBV18, the J gene TRBJ1-2; 8 bases map to TRBD1. This CDR3 region has 14 residues. In germline, CDR1 is KGHSH, CDR2 LQKENI. The J segment lost 3 bases and the V segment lost 3 bases, leaving 3 bases of the junction unmatched. The CDR3 spells CASSPYRGDYGYTF. Written as DNA, the CDR3 is TGTGCCAGCTCACCGTACAGGGGGGACTATGGCTACACCTTC.

The rearrangement links TRBV19 to TRBJ1-5; 8 nucleotides line up with TRBD1. Germline V gives CDR1 LNHDA, CDR2 SQIVND (reference sequence). J was trimmed by 5 bases and V by 7 bases; bases with no gene match: 7. The CDR3 sequence is 14 residues long. The CDR3 DNA reads as TGTGCCAGTACCAAACAGGGGGTCTATCAGCCCCAGCATTTT. Protein sequence: CASTKQGVYQPQHF.

This clone showed up just a few times. The CDR3 DNA sequence: TGTGCCAGTAGTATTTGGGGGCCTGGAAACACCATATATTTT. Residues: CASSIWGPGNTIYF. The chain combines TRBV19 with TRBJ1-3, with D tentatively TRBD1 (6 bases). V lost 3 bases and J 2 bases, leaving 8 bases between the germline ends. The CDR3 length is 14 residues. Germline values: CDR1 LNHDA, CDR2 SQIVND (reference sequence).

This chain uses TRBV5-6 with TRBJ2-2, with TRBD1 matching over 8 bases. Per the germline V gene, CDR1 is SGHDT and CDR2 is YYEEEE. This CDR3 spans 18 amino acids. V was pared by 0 bases and J by 0 bases, with 7 bases of the junction left unmatched. CDR3 DNA sequence: TGTGCCAGCAGCTTGGGCAGGGGGCGCCTCGCGAACACCGGGGAGCTGTTTTTT. Encoded protein: CASSLGRGRLANTGELFF. The full variable domain, with the rest looked up from reference TRBV5-6 and TRBJ2-2, is DAGVTQSPTHLIKTRGQQVTLRCSPKSGHDTVSWYQQALGQGPQFIFQYYEEEERQRGNFPDRFSGHQFPNYSSELNVNALLLGDSALYLCASSLGRGRLANTGELFFGEGSRLTVL.

The chain has TRBV15 and TRBJ2-5, with D perhaps TRBD2 (6 bases). Looked up from germline, CDR1 is LNHNV and CDR2 is YYDKDF (reference sequence). This CDR3 has 15 amino acids. V lost 3 bases to trimming and J lost 4 bases, with 15 bases between them. The CDR3, as DNA: TGTGCCACCAGCAGGGCCCCCGGGGGAACAGAGACCCAGTACTTC. Translated, it gives CATSRAPGGTETQYF.

This clone was detected only a few times. Written as DNA, the CDR3 is TGTGCCAGCAGCGCCGGACTAGCGAGCGCCTCCTACAATGAGCAGTTCTTC. Amino acids: CASSAGLASASYNEQFF. The chain combines TRBV5-4 with TRBJ2-1; 9 bases map to TRBD2. This CDR3 region has 17 residues. The J segment lost 0 bases and the V segment lost 4 bases, leaving 8 bases of the junction unmatched. Germline assignment: CDR1 SGHNT and CDR2 YYREEE (reference sequence).

This clone has just one count. This chain joins TRBV7-8 and TRBJ2-7; possibly TRBD1 for D (6 bases). V was clipped by 4 bases and J by 4 bases, with 17 bases between them. The CDR3 is made up of 15 amino acids. Germline CDR1 and CDR2: SGHVS and FQNEAQ. The CDR3 loop reads CASSSRVTGGYEQYF. The DNA of the CDR3 is TGTGCCAGCAGCTCCCGGGTGACAGGCGGGTACGAGCAGTACTTC.

The chain is built from TRBV3-1 (or the pseudogene TRBV3-2) and TRBJ1-3; maybe TRBD1 (5 bases). Germline values: CDR1 LGHDT, CDR2 YNNKEL (reference sequence). The CDR3 is 15 residues long. V lost 4 bases and J lost 0, with 10 bases in between. DNA of the CDR3: TGTGCCAGCAGCCGCCAGGGCACCTCTGGAAACACCATATATTTT. It encodes CASSRQGTSGNTIYF.

The V gene is TRBV11-2, the J gene TRBJ2-5; D is unclear. Germline CDR1 SGHAT, CDR2 FQNNGV. The CDR3 loop spans 14 amino acids. V was clipped by 5 bases and J by 5 bases, with 15 bases between them. The CDR3 DNA follows: TGTGCCAGCAGCCCGGTCGGGTACCTGGAGACCCAGTACTTC. It translates to CASSPVGYLETQYF. Using reference TRBV11-2 and TRBJ2-5 for the parts outside the CDR3, the full variable domain is EAGVAQSPRYKIIEKRQSVAFWCNPISGHATLYWYQQILGQGPKLLIQFQNNGVVDDSQLPKDRFSAERLKGVDSTLKIQPAKLEDSAVYLCASSPVGYLETQYFGPGTRLLVL.

The gene calls are TRBV4-3 and TRBJ2-7; TRBD2 might be the D (6 bases). The CDR3 spans 15 residues. Germline CDR1 and CDR2: LGHNA and YSLEER. V was clipped by 2 bases and J by 1 base, with 12 bases between them. CDR3 protein: CASSQSWDLSYEQYF. CDR3 nucleotide sequence: TGCGCCAGCAGCCAATCATGGGACTTATCCTACGAGCAGTACTTC.

This clone was picked up a small number of times. The rearrangement uses TRBV2 and TRBJ1-1, with 7 bases that match TRBD1. The V gene's germline CDR1 is SNHLY and CDR2 FYNNEI. V lost 4 bases, J lost 4 bases, and 3 bases stayed unmatched. The CDR3 totals 13 residues. The CDR3 region is CASSVQGSTEAFF. CDR3 coding DNA: TGTGCCAGCAGTGTACAGGGGAGCACTGAAGCTTTCTTT.